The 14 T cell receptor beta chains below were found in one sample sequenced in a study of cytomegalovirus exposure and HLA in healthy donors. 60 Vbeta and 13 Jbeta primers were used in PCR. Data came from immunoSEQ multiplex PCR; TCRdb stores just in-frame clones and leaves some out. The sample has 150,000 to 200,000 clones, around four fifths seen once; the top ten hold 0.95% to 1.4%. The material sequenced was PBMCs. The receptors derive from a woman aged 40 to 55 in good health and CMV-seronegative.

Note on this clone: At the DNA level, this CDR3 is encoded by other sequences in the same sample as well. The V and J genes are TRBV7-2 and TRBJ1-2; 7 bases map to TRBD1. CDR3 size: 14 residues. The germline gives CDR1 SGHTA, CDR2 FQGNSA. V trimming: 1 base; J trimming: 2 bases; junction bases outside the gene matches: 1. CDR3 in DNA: TGTGCCAGCAGCTTAGGACAGGGCAACTATGGCTACACCTTC. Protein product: CASSLGQGNYGYTF.

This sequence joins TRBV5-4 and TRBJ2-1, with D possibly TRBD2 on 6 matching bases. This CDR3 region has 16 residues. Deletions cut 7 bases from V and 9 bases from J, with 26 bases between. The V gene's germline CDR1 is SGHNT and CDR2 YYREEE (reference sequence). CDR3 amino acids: CASSEGSGRVGSEQFF. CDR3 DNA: TGTGCCAGCTCGGAAGGCTCCGGGAGAGTGGGGAGTGAGCAGTTCTTC.

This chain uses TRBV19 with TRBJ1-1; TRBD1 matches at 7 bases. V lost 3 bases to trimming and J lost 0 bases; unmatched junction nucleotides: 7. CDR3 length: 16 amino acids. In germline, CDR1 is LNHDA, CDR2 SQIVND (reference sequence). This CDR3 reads CASSIRRGQLNTEAFF. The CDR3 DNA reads TGTGCCAGTAGTATCCGAAGGGGACAGTTGAACACTGAAGCTTTCTTT.

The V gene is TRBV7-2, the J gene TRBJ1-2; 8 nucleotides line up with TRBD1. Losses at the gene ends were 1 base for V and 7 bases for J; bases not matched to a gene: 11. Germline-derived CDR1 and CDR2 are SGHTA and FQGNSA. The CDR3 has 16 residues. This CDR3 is CASSLDSVRGQFGYTF. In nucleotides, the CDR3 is TGTGCCAGCAGCTTAGATTCGGTCAGGGGGCAGTTTGGCTACACCTTC.

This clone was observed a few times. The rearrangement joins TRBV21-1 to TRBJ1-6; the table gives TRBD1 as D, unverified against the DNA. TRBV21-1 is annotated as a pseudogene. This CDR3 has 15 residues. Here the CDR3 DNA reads TGTGCCAGCAGCGAAGCCCACAGGGCTAATTCACCCCTCCACTTT. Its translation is CASSEAHRANSPLHF.

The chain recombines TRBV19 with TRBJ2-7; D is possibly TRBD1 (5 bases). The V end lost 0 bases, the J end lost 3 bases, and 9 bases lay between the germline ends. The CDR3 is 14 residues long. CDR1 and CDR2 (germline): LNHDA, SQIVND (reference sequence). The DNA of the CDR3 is TGTGCCAGTAGTATAGATCGGCAGGGCTACGAGCAGTACTTC. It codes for CASSIDRQGYEQYF.

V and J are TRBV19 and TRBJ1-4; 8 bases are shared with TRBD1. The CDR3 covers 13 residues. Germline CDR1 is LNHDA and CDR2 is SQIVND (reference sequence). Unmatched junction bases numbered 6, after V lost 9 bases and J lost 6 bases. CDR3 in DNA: TGTGCCAGCCGAGACAGGGGTGATGAAAAACTGTTTTTT. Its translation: CASRDRGDEKLFF.

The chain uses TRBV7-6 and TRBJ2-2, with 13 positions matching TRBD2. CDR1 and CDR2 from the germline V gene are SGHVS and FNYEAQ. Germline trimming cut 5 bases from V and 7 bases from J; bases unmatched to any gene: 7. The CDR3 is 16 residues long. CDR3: CASSVLLAGGSGELFF. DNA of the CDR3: TGTGCCAGCAGCGTATTACTAGCGGGAGGGAGCGGGGAGCTGTTTTTT.

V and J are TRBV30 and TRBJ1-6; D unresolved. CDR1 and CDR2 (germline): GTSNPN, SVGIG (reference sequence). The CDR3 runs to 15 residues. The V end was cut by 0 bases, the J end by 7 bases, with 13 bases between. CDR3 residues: CAWSVNVAANSPLHF. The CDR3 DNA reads TGTGCCTGGAGTGTAAATGTGGCAGCGAATTCACCCCTCCACTTT. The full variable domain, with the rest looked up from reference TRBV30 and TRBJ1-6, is SQTIHQWPATLVQPVGSPLSLECTVEGTSNPNLYWYRQAAGRGLQLLFYSVGIGQISSEVPQNLSASRPQDRQFILSSKKLLLSDSGFYLCAWSVNVAANSPLHFGNGTRLTVT.

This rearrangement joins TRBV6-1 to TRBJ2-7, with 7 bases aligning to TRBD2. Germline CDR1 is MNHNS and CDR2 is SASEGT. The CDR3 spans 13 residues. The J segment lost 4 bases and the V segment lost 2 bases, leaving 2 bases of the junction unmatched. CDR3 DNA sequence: TGTGCCAGCAGTGAAAGCGGGACTTACGAGCAGTACGTC. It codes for CASSESGTYEQYV.

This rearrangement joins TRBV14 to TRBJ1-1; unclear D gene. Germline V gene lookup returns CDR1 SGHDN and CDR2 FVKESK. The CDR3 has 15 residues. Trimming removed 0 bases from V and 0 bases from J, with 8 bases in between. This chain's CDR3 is CASSQEVDMNTEAFF. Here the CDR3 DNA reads TGTGCCAGCAGCCAAGAGGTAGACATGAACACTGAAGCTTTCTTT.

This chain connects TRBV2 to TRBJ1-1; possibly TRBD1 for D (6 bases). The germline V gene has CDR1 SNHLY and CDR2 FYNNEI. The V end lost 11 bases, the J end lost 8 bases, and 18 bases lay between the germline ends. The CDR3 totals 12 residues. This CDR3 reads CAATTRQAEAFF. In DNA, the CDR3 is TGTGCCGCAACCACTCGACAGGCCGAAGCTTTCTTT.

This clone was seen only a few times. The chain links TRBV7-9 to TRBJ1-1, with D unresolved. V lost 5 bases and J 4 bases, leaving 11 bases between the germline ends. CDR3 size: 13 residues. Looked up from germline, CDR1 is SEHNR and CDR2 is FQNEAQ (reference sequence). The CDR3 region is CASSQTEGTEAFF. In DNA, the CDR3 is TGTGCCAGCAGCCAAACAGAAGGCACTGAAGCTTTCTTT.

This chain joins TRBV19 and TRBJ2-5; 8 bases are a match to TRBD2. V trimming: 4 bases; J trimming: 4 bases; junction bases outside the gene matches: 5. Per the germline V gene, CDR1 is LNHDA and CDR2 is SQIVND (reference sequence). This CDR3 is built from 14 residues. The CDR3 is CASSTGGTPETQYF. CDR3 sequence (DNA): TGTGCCAGTAGTACGGGGGGGACGCCAGAGACCCAGTACTTC.